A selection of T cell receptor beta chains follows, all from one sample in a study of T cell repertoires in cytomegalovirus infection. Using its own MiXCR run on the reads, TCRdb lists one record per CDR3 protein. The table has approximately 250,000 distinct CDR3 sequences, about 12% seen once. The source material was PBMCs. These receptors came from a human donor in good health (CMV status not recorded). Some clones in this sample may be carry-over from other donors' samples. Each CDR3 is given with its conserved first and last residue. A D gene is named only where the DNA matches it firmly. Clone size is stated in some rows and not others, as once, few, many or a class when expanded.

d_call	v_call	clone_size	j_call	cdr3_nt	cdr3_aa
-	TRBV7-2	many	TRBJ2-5	TGTGCCAGCAGCGCGGCGCTCCGCCAAGAGACCCAGTACTTC	CASSAALRQETQYF
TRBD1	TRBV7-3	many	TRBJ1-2	TGTGCCAGCAGCTTAAAAGGGGACAGGCCGAGCGGCTACACCTTC	CASSLKGDRPSGYTF
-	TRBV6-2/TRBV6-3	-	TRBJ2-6	TGTGCCAGCACTCTTGGCAGGGCGGGAGGGGCCAACGTCCTGACTTTC	CASTLGRAGGANVLTF
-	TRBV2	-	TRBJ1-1	TGTGCCAGCAGCCAAGGACAGTCGTCTTCAGCTTTCTTT	CASSQGQSSSAFF
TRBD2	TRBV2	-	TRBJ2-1	TGTGCCAGCAAGCGGGGGCGGTTTGATGAGCAGTTCTTC	CASKRGRFDEQFF
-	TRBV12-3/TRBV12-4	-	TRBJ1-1	TGTGCCAGCAGGCGTCCCGGGACGGTGAACACTGAAGCTTTCTTT	CASRRPGTVNTEAFF
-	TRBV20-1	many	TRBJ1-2	TGCAGTGCCACGGACGGTCCTTACTATGGCTACACCTTC	CSATDGPYYGYTF
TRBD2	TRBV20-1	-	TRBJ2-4	TGCAGTGCTCCTGGGACTAGCAGAAACATTCAGTACTTC	CSAPGTSRNIQYF
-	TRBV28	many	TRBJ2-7	TGTGCCAGCAGTGTCTCAATCTACGAGCAGTACTTC	CASSVSIYEQYF
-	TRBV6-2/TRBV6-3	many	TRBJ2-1	TGTGCCAGCAATTTCAGGGCGAACTCGGGCAATGAGCAGTTCTTC	CASNFRANSGNEQFF
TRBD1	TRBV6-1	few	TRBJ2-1	TGTGCCAGCAGAACAGTAACCGGGACAGGGGGCCACAATGAGCAGTTCTTC	CASRTVTGTGGHNEQFF
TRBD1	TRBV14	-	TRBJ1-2	TGTGCCAGCAGCCAAGTCGGAGGACAGGGAAAGAATGGCTACACCTTC	CASSQVGGQGKNGYTF
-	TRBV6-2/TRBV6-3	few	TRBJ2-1	TGTGCCAGCAGGAAGTTGGAGGGGGGCAATGAGCAGTTCTTC	CASRKLEGGNEQFF
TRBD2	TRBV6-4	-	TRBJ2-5	TGTGCCAGCAGTGAGATTAGCGGGGAGACCCAGTACTTC	CASSEISGETQYF